The 11 T cell receptor beta chains in this list originate from one sample, sequenced in a study of cytomegalovirus exposure and HLA in healthy donors. The study ran its PCR with 60 Vbeta and 13 Jbeta primers. Some clones are missing from TCRdb's copy, which holds only in-frame ones; the method was immunoSEQ multiplex PCR. Seen here are 100,000 to 150,000 clones, roughly 72% observed once, and the top ten hold 3.5% to 4.5%. The sample consisted of PBMCs. The receptors were gathered from a man aged 35 to 55 in good health and CMV-seropositive.

This clone came up once. The rearrangement joins TRBV6-1 to TRBJ2-7; a weak D match, TRBD1 (6 bases). The germline gives CDR1 MNHNS, CDR2 SASEGT. Trimming left V 6 bases short and J 0 bases short, with 12 bases between. This CDR3 comprises 14 residues. The CDR3 spells CASRPGTSSYEQYF. The DNA for the CDR3 is TGTGCCAGCAGACCCGGGACAAGCTCCTACGAGCAGTACTTC.

The rearrangement uses TRBV4-2 and TRBJ1-4; D not resolved. Deletions cut 0 bases from V and 8 bases from J, with 4 bases between. The CDR3 has 12 amino acids. Germline CDR1 reads LGHNA; CDR2 reads YNFKEQ. CDR3 sequence: CASSQDGEKLFF. In nucleotides, the CDR3 is TGTGCCAGCAGCCAAGACGGGGAAAAACTGTTTTTT.

This clone has just a few counts. V is TRBV25-1 and J is TRBJ1-4; D gene uncertain. The CDR3 has 12 amino acids. The germline V and J ends were trimmed by 1 base and 7 bases, with 4 bases remaining between them. Germline V lookup: CDR1 MGHDK, CDR2 SYGVNS. CDR3 protein: CASSESGEKLFF. CDR3 DNA: TGTGCCAGCAGTGAATCGGGTGAAAAACTGTTTTTT.

The chain is built from TRBV6-5 and TRBJ1-1, with D perhaps TRBD1 (6 bases). This CDR3 spans 14 amino acids. Trimming removed 2 bases at V and 0 bases at J, with 7 bases between. Germline V gives CDR1 MNHEY, CDR2 SVGAGI. The CDR3 reads CASSYRGMNTEAFF. In DNA form, the CDR3 reads TGTGCCAGCAGTTACAGGGGGATGAACACTGAAGCTTTCTTT.

The chain employs TRBV7-8 and TRBJ2-2; 8 nucleotides agree with TRBD2. Germline V gene sequence: CDR1 SGHVS, CDR2 FQNEAQ. This CDR3 comprises 15 residues. V shed 5 bases, J shed 5 bases, and the junction held 7 bases outside the gene matches. The CDR3 here is CASSTPGTRTGELFF. The DNA of the CDR3 is TGTGCCAGCAGCACCCCCGGGACTAGGACCGGGGAGCTGTTTTTT.

The chain employs TRBV28 and TRBJ1-3; TRBD1 agrees at 10 bases. Germline CDR1 is MDHEN and CDR2 is SYDVKM. The ends lost 5 bases at V and 7 bases at J; junction bases unmatched: 8. This CDR3 has 15 residues. Written as DNA, the CDR3 is TGTGCCAGCAGTGTACCGGGACAGGGGTCGAACACCATATATTTT. Its translation is CASSVPGQGSNTIYF.

The chain joins TRBV2 to TRBJ2-7; possibly TRBD1 for D (6 bases). CDR3 length: 17 residues. The germline V gene has CDR1 SNHLY and CDR2 FYNNEI. Between the trimmed V and J ends, which lost 7 bases and 6 bases, there was a span of 28 bases. As DNA, the CDR3 is TGTGCCAGCATTTCAAGGGCGTGGGACATAGAAGGAGGCGAGCAGTACTTC. Protein: CASISRAWDIEGGEQYF. Using reference TRBV2 and TRBJ2-7 for the parts outside the CDR3, the full variable domain is EPEVTQTPSHQVTQMGQEVILRCVPISNHLYFYWYRQILGQKVEFLVSFYNNEISEKSEIFDDQFSVERPDGSNFTLKIRSTKLEDSAMYFCASISRAWDIEGGEQYFGPGTRLTVT.

This clone was counted between two and nine times. The CDR3 sequence: CASSQDGVAATGELFF. The CDR3 DNA sequence: TGTGCCAGCAGCCAAGATGGGGTAGCGGCCACCGGGGAGCTGTTTTTT. The chain carries TRBV4-2 and TRBJ2-2; perhaps TRBD2 as D (6 bases). The V gene's germline CDR1 is LGHNA and CDR2 YNFKEQ. This CDR3 has 16 amino acids. V was trimmed by 0 bases and J by 4 bases, leaving 12 bases between them.

The chain employs TRBV11-2 and TRBJ2-2; unclear D gene. The CDR3 has 14 residues. V lost 8 bases to trimming and J lost 1 base, with 11 bases between them. CDR1 and CDR2 (germline): SGHAT, FQNNGV. Written as DNA, the CDR3 is TGTGCCAGCGGGTGGAGTGAGAACACCGGGGAGCTGTTTTTT. Its translation: CASGWSENTGELFF.

V gene TRBV5-1 combines with J gene TRBJ2-2; TRBD1 aligns across 7 bases. Germline V gives CDR1 SGHRS, CDR2 YFSETQ. The CDR3 consists of 16 residues. Trimming at V came to 0 bases and at J to 0 bases, leaving 2 bases not matched to a gene. The CDR3 loop reads CASSLDQGANTGELFF. Here the CDR3 DNA reads TGCGCCAGCAGCTTGGACCAGGGGGCGAACACCGGGGAGCTGTTTTTT.

This chain connects TRBV19 to TRBJ1-6; D is possibly TRBD1 (6 bases). V was cut by 5 bases and J by 14 bases, with 16 bases left in between. The CDR3 has 13 residues. Per the germline V gene, CDR1 is LNHDA and CDR2 is SQIVND (reference sequence). In nucleotides, the CDR3 is TGTGCCAGTAGTCCCAACCAGGGGTTTGCCCTCCACTTT. Translating it yields CASSPNQGFALHF.